Following are 11 T cell receptor beta chains from one sample sequenced in a study of CD8+ T cells in alopecia areata. Extracted RNA was reverse transcribed into cDNA, the sequencing template. The repertoire was sequenced with immunoSEQ multiplex PCR; TCRdb's copy has only in-frame clones and lacks some. The sample consists of about 11,000 clones, approximately 60% of them appearing once. Peripheral blood and lesional scalp punch biopsies were taken from alopecia areata patients. Sequencing was performed on skin. These receptor sequences come from a human donor with alopecia areata.

The rearrangement uses TRBV6-1 and TRBJ1-5; D remains ambiguous. The CDR3 spans 11 residues. The germline V and J ends were trimmed by 10 bases and 7 bases, with 11 bases remaining between them. The germline V gene encodes CDR1 MNHNS and CDR2 SASEGT. CDR3 DNA sequence: TGTGCCACCCGGTCCGGGCAGCCCCAGCATTTT. This sequence encodes CATRSGQPQHF.

V gene TRBV7-2 combines with J gene TRBJ2-1; D not resolved. Deletions cut 1 base from V and 4 bases from J, with 11 bases between. This CDR3 has 15 residues. CDR1 and CDR2 (germline): SGHTA, FQGNSA. The CDR3, as DNA: TGTGCCAGCAGCTTAGTTATAGTGGATTACAATGAGCAGTTCTTC. It yields the protein CASSLVIVDYNEQFF.

The rearrangement links TRBV5-1 to TRBJ1-2; 9 positions agree with TRBD1. Germline CDR1 reads SGHRS; CDR2 reads YFSETQ. With 0 bases clipped from V and 2 bases from J, the junction kept 5 bases outside the gene matches. The CDR3 runs 16 residues. The CDR3 sequence: CASSLDTGQGNYGYTF. In DNA form, the CDR3 reads TGCGCCAGCAGCTTGGATACCGGACAGGGGAACTATGGCTACACCTTC.

This chain connects TRBV7-2 to TRBJ2-1; D is undetermined. This CDR3 spans 14 amino acids. V gave up 5 bases and J gave up 4 bases, with 12 bases separating them. Germline V gene sequence: CDR1 SGHTA, CDR2 FQGNSA. The CDR3 DNA reads as TGTGCCAGCAGCCCCCGTAGAGGTTACAATGAGCAGTTCTTC. Protein: CASSPRRGYNEQFF.

This chain links TRBV5-4 with TRBJ1-2; 8 bases map to TRBD1. The J segment lost 8 bases and the V segment lost 5 bases, leaving 17 bases of the junction unmatched. This CDR3 contains 16 residues. Germline assignment: CDR1 SGHNT and CDR2 YYREEE (reference sequence). CDR3 coding DNA: TGTGCCAGCAGTCCCGGACAGGGCCCTACTCTGGGGGGCTACACCTTC. It encodes CASSPGQGPTLGGYTF.

V usage is TRBV10-3 and J usage is TRBJ2-7; D may be TRBD1 or TRBD2 (5 bases each). CDR3 length: 14 residues. Trimming pared 6 bases from V and 6 bases from J, leaving 18 bases between. CDR1 and CDR2 from the germline V gene are ENHRY and SYGVKD. DNA for the CDR3: TGTGCCATCAGGAGAACCGGGACGGAATCCGAGCAGTACTTC. As protein: CAIRRTGTESEQYF.

V gene TRBV7-2 combines with J gene TRBJ2-5; TRBD1 aligns across 8 bases. This CDR3 has 14 amino acids. CDR1 and CDR2 (germline): SGHTA, FQGNSA. With V trimmed by 6 bases and J by 5 bases, 8 bases remained unmatched. The CDR3 loop is CASRDRAFLETQYF. In DNA form, the CDR3 reads TGTGCCAGCAGGGACAGGGCTTTTTTGGAGACCCAGTACTTC.

This clone was detected only a few times. The chain links TRBV18 to TRBJ2-7; D remains ambiguous. Germline CDR1 is KGHSH and CDR2 is LQKENI. The ends were cut back, 1 base at V and 2 bases at J, with 6 bases in the middle. The CDR3 totals 13 residues. The CDR3 DNA sequence: TGTGCCAGCTCACCACTAGGGACCTACGAGCAGTACTTC. Encoded protein: CASSPLGTYEQYF.

V gene TRBV6-6 combines with J gene TRBJ2-7; 8 nucleotides match TRBD2. This CDR3 region has 12 residues. The trim removed 2 bases at V and 6 bases at J, leaving 0 bases unmatched. From germline, CDR1 is MNHNY and CDR2 SVGAGI (reference sequence). The DNA of the CDR3 is TGTGCCAGCAGTTACAGCGGGGGCGAGCAGTACTTC. The encoded protein is CASSYSGGEQYF.

This clone was recorded a few times. The chain uses TRBV7-2 and TRBJ2-6; D might be TRBD2 (5 bases). The germline CDR1 and CDR2 sequences are SGHTA and FQGNSA. The CDR3 covers 15 residues. V dropped 4 bases and J dropped 1 base, with 8 bases sitting between them. The CDR3: CASSSRESGANVLTF. In DNA, the CDR3 is TGTGCCAGCAGCTCGAGGGAATCTGGGGCCAACGTCCTGACTTTC. The whole variable domain, remainder taken from reference TRBV7-2 and TRBJ2-6, is GAGVSQSPSNKVTEKGKDVELRCDPISGHTALYWYRQSLGQGLEFLIYFQGNSAPDKSGLPSDRFSAERTGGSVSTLTIQRTQQEDSAVYLCASSSRESGANVLTFGAGSRLTVL.

This clone was picked up one time. V and J are TRBV15 and TRBJ2-4; 9 nucleotides agree with TRBD1. The V segment lost 5 bases and the J segment 0 bases; nucleotides outside the gene matches: 5. The CDR3 extends over 16 amino acids. CDR1 and CDR2 (germline): LNHNV, YYDKDF (reference sequence). CDR3 bases: TGTGCCACCAGCTCCTGGACAGGGGTAGCCAAAAACATTCAGTACTTC. It is translated as CATSSWTGVAKNIQYF. The full variable domain, in which reference TRBV15 and TRBJ2-4 provide the parts outside the CDR3, is DAMVIQNPRYQVTQFGKPVTLSCSQTLNHNVMYWYQQKSSQAPKLLFHYYDKDFNNEADTPDNFQSRRPNTSFCFLDIRSPGLGDTAMYLCATSSWTGVAKNIQYFGAGTRLSVL.